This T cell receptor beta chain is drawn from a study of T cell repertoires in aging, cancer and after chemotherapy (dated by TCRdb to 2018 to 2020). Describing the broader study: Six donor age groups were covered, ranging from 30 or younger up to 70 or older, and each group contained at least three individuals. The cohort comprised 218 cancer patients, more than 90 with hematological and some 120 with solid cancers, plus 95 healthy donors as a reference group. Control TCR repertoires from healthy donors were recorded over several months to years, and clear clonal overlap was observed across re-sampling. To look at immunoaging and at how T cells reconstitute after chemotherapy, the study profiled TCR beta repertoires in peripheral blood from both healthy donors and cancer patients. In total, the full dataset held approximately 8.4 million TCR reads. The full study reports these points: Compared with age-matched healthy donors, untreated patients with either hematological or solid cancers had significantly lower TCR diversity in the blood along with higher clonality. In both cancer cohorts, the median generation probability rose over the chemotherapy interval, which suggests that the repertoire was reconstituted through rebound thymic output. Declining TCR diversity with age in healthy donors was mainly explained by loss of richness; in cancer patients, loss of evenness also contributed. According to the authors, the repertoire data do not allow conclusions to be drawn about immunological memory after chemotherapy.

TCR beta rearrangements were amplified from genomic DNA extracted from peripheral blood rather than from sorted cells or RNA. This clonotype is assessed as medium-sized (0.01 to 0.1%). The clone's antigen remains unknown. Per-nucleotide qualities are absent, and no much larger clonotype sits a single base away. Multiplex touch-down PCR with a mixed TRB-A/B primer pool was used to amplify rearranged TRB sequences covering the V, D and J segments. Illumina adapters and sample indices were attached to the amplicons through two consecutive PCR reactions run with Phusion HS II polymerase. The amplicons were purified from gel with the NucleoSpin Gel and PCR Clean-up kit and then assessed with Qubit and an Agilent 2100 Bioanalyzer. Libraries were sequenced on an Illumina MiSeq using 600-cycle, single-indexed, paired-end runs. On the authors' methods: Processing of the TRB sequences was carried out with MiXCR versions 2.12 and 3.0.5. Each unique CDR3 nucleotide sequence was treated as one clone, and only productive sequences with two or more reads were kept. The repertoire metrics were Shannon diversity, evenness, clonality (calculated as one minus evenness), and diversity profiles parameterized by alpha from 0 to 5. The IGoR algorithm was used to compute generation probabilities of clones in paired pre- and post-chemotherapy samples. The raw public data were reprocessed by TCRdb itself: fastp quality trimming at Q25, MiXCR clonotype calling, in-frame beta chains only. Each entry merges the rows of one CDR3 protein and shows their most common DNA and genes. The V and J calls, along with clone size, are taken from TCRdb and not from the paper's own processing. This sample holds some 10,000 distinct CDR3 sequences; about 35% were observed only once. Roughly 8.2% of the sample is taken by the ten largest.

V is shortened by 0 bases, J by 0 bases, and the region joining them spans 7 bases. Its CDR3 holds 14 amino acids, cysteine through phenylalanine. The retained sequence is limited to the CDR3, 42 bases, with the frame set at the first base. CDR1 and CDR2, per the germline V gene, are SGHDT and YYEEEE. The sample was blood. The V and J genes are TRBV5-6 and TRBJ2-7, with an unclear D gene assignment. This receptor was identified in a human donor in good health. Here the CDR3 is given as CASSLATNSYEQYF. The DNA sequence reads TGTGCCAGCAGCTTGGCCACAAACTCCTACGAGCAGTACTTC.